Listed here are 16 T cell receptor beta chains from one sample, sequenced in a study of shared clonotypes between healthy human individuals. The assay was immunoSEQ multiplex PCR, and TCRdb's table has in-frame clones only and misses some. The sample holds roughly 1 million clones, around four fifths seen once. The sequenced material came from memory CD4+ T cells sorted from blood. Subset defined: CD45RA-negative fraction. Source of these receptors: a man between 18 and 35 years old in good health.

J is TRBJ1-2 and V is TRBV28; D is ambiguous. The CDR3 has 13 amino acids. Germline V gene lookup returns CDR1 MDHEN and CDR2 SYDVKM. V was shortened by 3 bases and J by 3 bases, with 8 bases between the two germline ends. As DNA, the CDR3 is TGTGCCAGCAGTTTGATGACGGACTATGGCTACACCTTC. This codes for CASSLMTDYGYTF.

The chain recombines TRBV10-3 with TRBJ2-1; D is perhaps TRBD2 (5 bases). The CDR3 covers 12 residues. Trimming cost V 10 bases and J 1 base, with 8 bases left between them. Germline V gene lookup returns CDR1 ENHRY and CDR2 SYGVKD. The CDR3 bases are TGTGCCAACGGGAAATCCTACAATGAGCAGTTCTTC. Its protein product is CANGKSYNEQFF.

This rearrangement joins TRBV10-3 to TRBJ2-1; TRBD2 matches 9 bases. Looked up from germline, CDR1 is ENHRY and CDR2 is SYGVKD. V trimming: 4 bases; J trimming: 9 bases; junction bases outside the gene matches: 13. The CDR3 has 16 residues. Written as DNA, the CDR3 is TGTGCCATCAGTGCCTCCGGTGCGGGGGGGCAGGGTGAGCAGTTCTTC. Translating gives CAISASGAGGQGEQFF.

This chain uses TRBV2 with TRBJ1-1; D unresolved. The germline gives CDR1 SNHLY, CDR2 FYNNEI. CDR3 size: 14 residues. Trimming took off 6 bases at V and 1 base at J, with 12 bases between the two ends. CDR3 nucleotide sequence: TGTGCCAGCAGCGTTATGCCAGAGAACACTGAAGCTTTCTTT. It is translated as CASSVMPENTEAFF.

V is TRBV5-5 and J is TRBJ1-5, with D perhaps TRBD1 (6 bases). The CDR3 runs to 13 residues. V was clipped by 4 bases and J by 6 bases, with 11 bases between them. Germline-derived CDR1 and CDR2 are SGHKS and YYEKEE (reference sequence). For the CDR3, the DNA is TGTGCCAGCAGCGTCGACAGGACTCAGCCCCAGCATTTT. Translated: CASSVDRTQPQHF.

This clone was counted a few times. The V gene is TRBV6-5, the J gene TRBJ1-1; D uncertain. With 0 bases removed from V and 0 bases from J, the gap between germline ends came to 8 bases. Per germline, CDR1 MNHEY and CDR2 SVGAGI. The CDR3 runs to 15 residues. The CDR3 bases are TGTGCCAGCAGTTACTCGGCACGGCTGAACACTGAAGCTTTCTTT. The encoded protein is CASSYSARLNTEAFF.

The V gene is TRBV10-3, the J gene TRBJ2-7; D perhaps matches TRBD1 (5 bases). Germline V gives CDR1 ENHRY, CDR2 SYGVKD. CDR3 length: 15 amino acids. V dropped 0 bases and J dropped 5 bases, with 14 bases sitting between them. Here the CDR3 reads CAISESLPGFNEQYF. The DNA for the CDR3 is TGTGCCATCAGTGAGTCCTTGCCAGGGTTCAACGAGCAGTACTTC.

Only a few counts were recorded for this clone. V usage is TRBV5-6 and J usage is TRBJ2-3; 9 bases are shared with TRBD2. V was clipped by 2 bases and J by 1 base; unmatched bases: 2. CDR3 length: 15 residues. Looked up from germline, CDR1 is SGHDT and CDR2 is YYEEEE. CDR3 sequence reads: CASSFASGGTDTQYF. In nucleotides, the CDR3 is TGTGCCAGCAGCTTTGCTAGCGGGGGCACAGATACGCAGTATTTT.

The DNA of the CDR3 is TGTGCCGGCGGGGCCGGGACACCCACGTACGGCGAGCAGTACTTC. Protein sequence: CAGGAGTPTYGEQYF. The chain links TRBV10-3 to TRBJ2-7; either TRBD1 or TRBD2 may fit D (6 bases each). CDR3 length: 15 residues. In germline, CDR1 is ENHRY, CDR2 SYGVKD. With 11 bases removed from V and 6 bases from J, the gap between germline ends came to 26 bases.

The V gene is TRBV5-6, the J gene TRBJ2-7, with D perhaps matching TRBD1 (6 bases). Trimming removed 2 bases from V and 5 bases from J, with 14 bases in between. The CDR3 totals 14 residues. Germline V gene lookup returns CDR1 SGHDT and CDR2 YYEEEE. The CDR3 protein is CASSLQGRGHEQYF. The DNA for the CDR3 is TGTGCCAGCAGCTTACAGGGAAGGGGCCACGAGCAGTACTTC.

This clone was picked up one time. V is TRBV5-1 and J is TRBJ1-1, with D maybe TRBD1 (5 bases). The CDR3 is 14 amino acids. Germline values: CDR1 SGHRS, CDR2 YFSETQ. Between the trimmed V and J ends, which lost 7 bases and 5 bases, there was a span of 18 bases. The CDR3 sequence is CASFQDNGRTEAFF. The DNA of the CDR3 is TGCGCCAGCTTCCAGGACAATGGGCGGACTGAAGCTTTCTTT.

This clone was observed once. The germline gene is not matched at one end of the junction; a read error may be the cause. The chain combines TRBV19 with TRBJ1-2; 7 nucleotides line up with TRBD1. The CDR3 loop spans 14 amino acids. Germline V lookup: CDR1 LNHDA, CDR2 SQIVND (reference sequence). In DNA, the CDR3 is TGTGCCAGTAGACGCCGGGACAGCTCCCTTGGATCTTACTTC. Amino acid sequence: CASRRRDSSLGSYF.

The rearrangement uses TRBV18 and TRBJ2-1; TRBD1 might be the D (6 bases). The CDR3 totals 15 residues. Per germline, CDR1 KGHSH and CDR2 LQKENI. V lost 3 bases to trimming and J lost 7 bases, with 16 bases between them. The CDR3 DNA is TGTGCCAGCTCACCCCTAGGAGCAGGGACAAATGAGCAGTTCTTC. It encodes CASSPLGAGTNEQFF.

The chain carries TRBV18 and TRBJ1-6, with D possibly being TRBD1 (6 bases). This CDR3 region has 15 residues. V lost 4 bases to trimming and J lost 10 bases, with 17 bases between them. CDR1 is KGHSH and CDR2 is LQKENI in the germline V gene. As DNA, the CDR3 is TGTGCCAGCTCACACGGGGACAAATTGGGATCACCCCTCCACTTT. Protein product: CASSHGDKLGSPLHF.

The rearrangement links TRBV25-1 to TRBJ1-2, with 7 positions matching TRBD1. This CDR3 is 15 amino acids long. CDR1 and CDR2 from the germline V gene are MGHDK and SYGVNS. Germline trimming cut 4 bases from V and 4 bases from J; bases unmatched to any gene: 9. Here the CDR3 reads CASSAPEQGIYGYTF. CDR3 DNA sequence: TGTGCCAGCAGTGCGCCCGAACAGGGGATCTATGGCTACACCTTC.

Worth noting for this clone: Relative to the germline gene, one junction end is altered; a read error may explain this. V usage is TRBV7-2 and J usage is TRBJ2-7; D call uncertain. Germline assignment: CDR1 SGHTA and CDR2 FQGNSA. CDR3 length: 12 residues. The CDR3 region has the DNA TGTGCCAGTAGCTTTCAACGTTACGAGCAGTACTTC. Translated, it gives CASSFQRYEQYF.